The rows below give T cell receptor beta chains drawn from one sample of a study of tumor-infiltrating lymphocytes in primary liver carcinoma. TCRdb passed the multiplex PCR reads through MiXCR, listing each CDR3 protein once. This table holds about 21,000 distinct CDR3 sequences, roughly 78% found once. The sequenced sample was liver tumor tissue from sampling region 1. These receptors were taken from a middle-aged man with primary liver carcinoma and hepatitis B virus infection. The CDR3 runs from the conserved cysteine through the conserved F or W. The order of the fields is D gene, CDR3 length, J gene, clone size, V gene, CDR3 protein, CDR3 DNA. D genes are given only for firm matches. A row's size may be missing; if present it is once, few, many or a size class.

d_gene: TRBD2; len: 16; j_gene: TRBJ2-7; abundance: NA; v_gene: TRBV4-2; CDR3aa: CASSQAASGVSYERYF; CDR3nt: TGTGCCAGCAGCCAAGCGGCTAGCGGGGTCTCCTACGAACGGTACTTC
d_gene: NA; len: 13; j_gene: TRBJ1-1; abundance: NA; v_gene: TRBV10-3; CDR3aa: CAISGTVGTDAFF; CDR3nt: TGTGCCATCAGTGGCACAGTGGGCACTGACGCTTTCTTT
d_gene: NA; len: 17; j_gene: TRBJ2-6; abundance: NA; v_gene: TRBV4-1; CDR3aa: CASSQTAGGSGADVLTF; CDR3nt: TGTGCCAGCAGCCAGACCGCCGGGGGCTCTGGGGCCGACGTCCTGACTTTC
d_gene: TRBD1; len: 14; j_gene: TRBJ2-7; abundance: once; v_gene: TRBV28; CDR3aa: CASIPTGGSYVQYF; CDR3nt: TGTGCCAGCATTCCGACAGGGGGCTCCTACGTGCAGTACTTC
d_gene: NA; len: 16; j_gene: TRBJ2-7; abundance: NA; v_gene: TRBV11-1; CDR3aa: CASNSRGSFSLYVQYF; CDR3nt: TGTGCCAGCAACTCAAGAGGCTCTTTCAGCCTCTACGTGCAATACTTC
d_gene: TRBD1; len: 14; j_gene: TRBJ2-7; abundance: NA; v_gene: TRBV28; CDR3aa: CARIRTGGSYEQYF; CDR3nt: TGTGCCAGGATCCGGACAGGGGGCTCCTATGAGCAATACTTC
d_gene: TRBD2; len: 12; j_gene: TRBJ2-1; abundance: NA; v_gene: TRBV29-1; CDR3aa: CSARPGGSEQFF; CDR3nt: TGCAGTGCCCGCCCGGGGGGGAGTGAGCAGTTCTTC
d_gene: TRBD2; len: 15; j_gene: TRBJ2-3; abundance: NA; v_gene: TRBV30; CDR3aa: CDWFRAGGPADMQYF; CDR3nt: TGTGACTGGTTTCGGGCGGGAGGGCCAGCAGATATGCAGTATTTT
d_gene: NA; len: 16; j_gene: TRBJ2-2; abundance: NA; v_gene: TRBV14; CDR3aa: CASSHRKTGLTGELFF; CDR3nt: TGTGCCAGCAGTCACAGAAAGACGGGACTCACCGGGGAGCTGTTTTTT
d_gene: TRBD1; len: 17; j_gene: TRBJ2-3; abundance: NA; v_gene: TRBV12-3/TRBV12-4; CDR3aa: CASSYRRDSLVTGTQYF; CDR3nt: TGTGCCAGTAGTTATCGCCGGGACAGTTTAGTTACAGGTACGCAGTATTTT
d_gene: NA; len: 11; j_gene: TRBJ1-1; abundance: NA; v_gene: TRBV7-8; CDR3aa: CASSFRERAFF; CDR3nt: TGTGCCAGCAGCTTCCGGGAAAGAGCTTTCTTC
d_gene: NA; len: 14; j_gene: TRBJ2-6; abundance: NA; v_gene: TRBV6-5; CDR3aa: CASSQDSGFDVLTF; CDR3nt: TGTGCCAGCAGTCAAGACTCTGGGTTCGACGTCCTGACTTTC
d_gene: NA; len: 13; j_gene: TRBJ2-6; abundance: NA; v_gene: TRBV6-5; CDR3aa: CDSTEWGANVLTF; CDR3nt: TGTGACAGCACTGAGTGGGGGGCCAACGTCTTGACTTTC
d_gene: TRBD1; len: 14; j_gene: TRBJ2-1; abundance: many; v_gene: TRBV11-1; CDR3aa: CASSHRGRINEQFF; CDR3nt: TGTGCCAGCAGCCACAGGGGTCGGATCAATGAGCAGTTCTTC
d_gene: TRBD2; len: 18; j_gene: TRBJ2-2; abundance: few; v_gene: TRBV11-2; CDR3aa: CASTARVTGGLYTGELFF; CDR3nt: TGTGCCAGCACCGCGAGAGTCACGGGAGGGCTATACACCGGGGAGCTGTTTTTT
d_gene: TRBD1; len: 14; j_gene: TRBJ1-1; abundance: NA; v_gene: TRBV6-1; CDR3aa: CASRRQGAVTETFF; CDR3nt: TGTGCCAGTCGAAGACAGGGAGCTGTAACTGAAACTTTCTTT
d_gene: NA; len: 16; j_gene: TRBJ1-1; abundance: once; v_gene: TRBV11-2; CDR3aa: CAGSPSGGLVNTEAFF; CDR3nt: TGTGCCGGCAGCCCATCCGGGGGGTTGGTGAACACCGAAGCTTTCTTT
d_gene: NA; len: 16; j_gene: TRBJ1-6; abundance: once; v_gene: TRBV11-2; CDR3aa: CACGLDLSNHFRTLHF; CDR3nt: TGTGCCTGCGGCTTAGATCTTAGCAACCATTTCAGAACCCTCCACTTT
d_gene: NA; len: 16; j_gene: TRBJ2-1; abundance: few; v_gene: TRBV10-3; CDR3aa: CAISSFEAGPYNEQFF; CDR3nt: TGTGCCATCAGTTCCTTCGAGGCAGGCCCCTACAATGAGCAGTTCTTC
d_gene: TRBD2; len: 12; j_gene: TRBJ2-1; abundance: NA; v_gene: TRBV29-1; CDR3aa: CGVRLAGYEQFF; CDR3nt: TGCGGGGTCCGACTAGCGGGATATGAGCAATTCTTC
d_gene: NA; len: 12; j_gene: TRBJ2-2; abundance: many; v_gene: TRBV20-1; CDR3aa: CSATTGPGELFF; CDR3nt: TGCAGTGCTACCACGGGGCCCGGGGAGCTGTTTTTT
d_gene: TRBD2; len: 20; j_gene: TRBJ2-2; abundance: once; v_gene: TRBV6-6; CDR3aa: CASSPFVGLAGPTNTGELFF; CDR3nt: TGTGCCAGCAGTCCGTTCGTGGGACTAGCGGGGCCAACGAATACCGGGGAGCTATTTTTT
d_gene: NA; len: 16; j_gene: TRBJ2-5; abundance: NA; v_gene: TRBV11-2; CDR3aa: CVSSQTPGRGKETQHF; CDR3nt: TGTGTCAGCAGCCAAACTCCTGGTAGGGGGAAAGAGACCCAGCACTTC
d_gene: TRBD2; len: 12; j_gene: TRBJ2-7; abundance: medium-sized; v_gene: TRBV29-1; CDR3aa: CSVRQGGNEQYF; CDR3nt: TGCAGCGTTCGTCAGGGAGGGAACGAGCAGTACTTC
d_gene: TRBD2; len: 18; j_gene: TRBJ2-5; abundance: many; v_gene: TRBV7-9; CDR3aa: CASSSPGTSGGYQETQYF; CDR3nt: TGTGCCAGCAGCTCACCGGGGACTAGCGGAGGGTACCAAGAGACCCAGTACTTC
d_gene: TRBD2; len: 14; j_gene: TRBJ2-7; abundance: medium-sized; v_gene: TRBV6-5; CDR3aa: CASPTSGTAYEQYF; CDR3nt: TGTGCCAGCCCTACTAGCGGGACGGCCTACGAGCAGTACTTC
d_gene: NA; len: 15; j_gene: TRBJ2-2; abundance: NA; v_gene: TRBV5-1; CDR3aa: CANSLARGHTGELFF; CDR3nt: TGCGCCAACAGCTTGGCCAGGGGCCATACCGGGGAGCTGTTTTTT
d_gene: TRBD1; len: 14; j_gene: TRBJ1-5; abundance: many; v_gene: TRBV4-2; CDR3aa: CASSQSGGNQPQHF; CDR3nt: TGTGCCAGCAGCCAATCAGGGGGGAATCAGCCCCAGCATTTT
d_gene: TRBD2; len: 16; j_gene: TRBJ2-7; abundance: few; v_gene: TRBV12-3/TRBV12-4; CDR3aa: CASSLALAGFSHEQYF; CDR3nt: TGTGCCAGCAGTTTAGCCTTAGCGGGCTTCTCCCACGAACAGTACTTC
d_gene: TRBD2; len: 16; j_gene: TRBJ2-7; abundance: NA; v_gene: TRBV5-4; CDR3aa: CACSDPGLAGGYEQYF; CDR3nt: TGTGCCTGCAGCGATCCGGGACTAGCGGGGGGATACGAACAGTACTTC
d_gene: NA; len: 15; j_gene: TRBJ2-3; abundance: NA; v_gene: TRBV5-5; CDR3aa: CASRGTGTYTDTKYF; CDR3nt: TGTGCCAGCAGAGGGACCGGCACCTATACAGATACCAAGTATTTT
d_gene: TRBD2; len: 15; j_gene: TRBJ2-3; abundance: NA; v_gene: TRBV11-2; CDR3aa: CASSFGGRTADTQYF; CDR3nt: TGTGCCAGCAGCTTTGGCGGGAGGACAGCAGATACGCAGTATTTT
d_gene: NA; len: 12; j_gene: TRBJ2-7; abundance: few; v_gene: TRBV7-9; CDR3aa: CANSSQDYEQYF; CDR3nt: TGTGCCAACAGCTCTCAGGACTACGAGCAGTATTTC